One sample yielded the 7 T cell receptor beta chains listed below, sequenced in a study of brain metastases from non-small cell lung cancer. TCRdb's table, derived via immunoSEQ multiplex PCR, lists solely in-frame clones and lacks some. Among almost 4,500 clones listed, roughly 80% were seen once. The sequenced sample was tumor-adjacent normal tissue. Receptors originate from a donor aged 40 or older with non-small cell lung cancer.

The V call is TRBV9, the J call TRBJ1-1; D is possibly TRBD1 (6 bases). The V and J ends lost 4 bases and 1 base respectively, with 11 bases between them. This CDR3 comprises 14 residues. Germline V gene sequence: CDR1 SGDLS, CDR2 YYNGEE. The CDR3 sequence: CASSPQGANTEAFF. DNA of the CDR3: TGTGCCAGCAGCCCACAGGGTGCGAACACTGAAGCTTTCTTT.

The chain has TRBV11-2 and TRBJ1-3, with D perhaps matching TRBD1 (6 bases). Deletions cut 4 bases from V and 2 bases from J, with 24 bases between. CDR3 length: 19 residues. Germline CDR1 reads SGHAT; CDR2 reads FQNNGV. The CDR3: CASSWDIYRVEEAGNTIYF. The DNA for the CDR3 is TGTGCCAGCAGCTGGGATATTTACAGGGTCGAAGAAGCTGGAAACACCATATATTTT.

The chain's CDR3 is CASSQAVLNTEAFF. CDR3 in DNA: TGCGCCAGCAGCCAAGCAGTTCTGAACACTGAAGCTTTCTTT. The V call is TRBV4-3, the J call TRBJ1-1; D uncertain. Germline V CDR1 and CDR2: LGHNA, YSLEER. V was trimmed by 1 base and J by 0 bases, leaving 6 bases between them. The CDR3 is made up of 14 amino acids.

This clone came up a few times. This chain connects TRBV3-1 (or the pseudogene TRBV3-2) to TRBJ1-5; maybe TRBD1 (5 bases). The germline V gene has CDR1 LGHDT and CDR2 YNNKEL (reference sequence). This CDR3 is built from 13 residues. Trimming left V 4 bases short and J 3 bases short, with 7 bases between. The CDR3 coding sequence is TGTGCCAGCAGCCGACAGAACAATCAGCCCCAGCATTTT. Encoded protein: CASSRQNNQPQHF.

On this clone: The junction departs from germline at one end; a sequencing error may be responsible. This sequence joins TRBV19 and TRBJ2-3; 9 bases agree with TRBD2. CDR1 is LNHDA and CDR2 is SQIVND in the germline V gene (reference sequence). This CDR3 is built from 17 residues. Written as DNA, the CDR3 is TGTGCCAGTAGTATCGAGGGAGCGGGAGGCCTCACAGATATGCAGTATTTT. Its protein product is CASSIEGAGGLTDMQYF.

A remark on this clone: A much more abundant neighbour one base away suggests this may be a read error. The V gene is TRBV30, the J gene TRBJ1-1, with D perhaps matching TRBD1 (5 bases). CDR1 and CDR2 (germline): GTSNPN, SVGIG (reference sequence). This CDR3 spans 12 amino acids. Trimming took off 3 bases at V and 12 bases at J, with 17 bases between the two ends. CDR3 DNA: TGTGCCTGGAGGGGTGGGGCCAGCGAAACTTTCTTT. The encoded protein is CAWRGGASETFF.

This clone has only one observation. V gene TRBV18 combines with J gene TRBJ2-5; D ambiguous. The CDR3 extends over 12 amino acids. Trimming removed 4 bases at V and 2 bases at J, with 5 bases between. CDR1 is KGHSH and CDR2 is LQKENI in the germline V gene. CDR3 bases: TGTGCCAGCTCACTACAGCAAGAGACCCAGTACTTC. Its protein product is CASSLQQETQYF.